A single T cell receptor beta chain is shown here with its context. This record comes from a study of CD8 T cells in Susac syndrome. Reverse transcription of about 0.45 to 1 ug RNA was performed with random hexamers. Using its own MiXCR run on the immunoSEQ multiplex PCR reads, TCRdb lists one record per CDR3 protein. The sample yields some 190,000 distinct CDR3 sequences, approximately 95% seen once. CDR1 is MNHNY, CDR2 SVGAGI, per germline (reference sequence). The CDR3 is 15 residues long. With V trimmed by 2 bases and J by 8 bases, 3 bases remained unmatched. The TCR comes from a human donor in good health. This sequence joins TRBV6-6 and TRBJ1-6; TRBD1 matches 10 bases. Sample: CD4+ T cells from PBMCs. As DNA, the CDR3 is TGTGCCAGCAGTTACGCGGGGACAGGGGATTCACCCCTCCACTTT. This gives the protein CASSYAGTGDSPLHF.